One and the same sample provided the 6 T cell receptor beta chains below, sequenced in a study of blood T cell repertoires in COVID-19. The repertoire was sequenced with immunoSEQ multiplex PCR; TCRdb's copy has only in-frame clones and lacks some. The data hold 150,000 to 200,000 clones, with 90% observed a single time. Sequencing was done on a sample of peripheral blood. Every receptor here comes from a man in his fifties or sixties with acute or convalescent COVID-19.

This clone appeared once. The CDR3 sequence is CASSPGTAQAQHF. The DNA for the CDR3 is TGTGCCAGCAGCCCAGGGACAGCCCAGGCCCAGCATTTT. This chain joins TRBV11-2 and TRBJ1-5, with 7 bases that match TRBD1. This CDR3 has 13 residues. Germline CDR1 is SGHAT and CDR2 is FQNNGV. The ends lost 5 bases at V and 11 bases at J; junction bases unmatched: 9.

The chain is built from TRBV7-2 and TRBJ2-5, with 7 nucleotides matching TRBD1. Losses at the gene ends were 6 bases for V and 5 bases for J; bases not matched to a gene: 6. The CDR3 loop spans 13 amino acids. Germline V gene lookup returns CDR1 SGHTA and CDR2 FQGNSA. This chain's CDR3 is CASSKGAAETQYF. Written as DNA, the CDR3 is TGTGCCAGCAGTAAGGGGGCCGCGGAGACCCAGTACTTC.

DNA of the CDR3: TGTGCCAGCAGCTTACTTCGGACAGCTTGGGAGGAGACCCAGTACTTC. Protein sequence: CASSLLRTAWEETQYF. J is TRBJ2-5 and V is TRBV11-1, with a tentative D call TRBD1 (6 bases). V was trimmed by 2 bases and J by 5 bases, leaving 18 bases between them. CDR1 is SGHAT and CDR2 is FQDESV in the germline V gene (reference sequence). The CDR3 extends over 16 amino acids. Based on the CDR3 plus reference TRBV11-1 and TRBJ2-5, the full variable domain is EAEVAQSPRYKITEKSQAVAFWCDPISGHATLYWYRQILGQGPELLVQFQDESVVDDSQLPKDRFSAERLKGVDSTLKIQPAELGDSAMYLCASSLLRTAWEETQYFGPGTRLLVL.

V usage is TRBV11-2 and J usage is TRBJ2-2; 7 nucleotides line up with TRBD2. This CDR3 is built from 12 residues. CDR1 and CDR2 from the germline V gene are SGHAT and FQNNGV. V lost 8 bases and J lost 7; bases outside the gene matches: 4. CDR3 residues: CASQRGNGELFF. The CDR3 DNA sequence: TGTGCCAGCCAGCGGGGTAACGGGGAGCTGTTTTTT. Complete variable domain (other parts from reference TRBV11-2 and TRBJ2-2): EAGVAQSPRYKIIEKRQSVAFWCNPISGHATLYWYQQILGQGPKLLIQFQNNGVVDDSQLPKDRFSAERLKGVDSTLKIQPAKLEDSAVYLCASQRGNGELFFGEGSRLTVL.

The CDR3 DNA sequence: TGTGCCAGCAGACCCGCGGGGGTAGCGGGAGTAGAGGAGACCCAGTACTTC. It yields the protein CASRPAGVAGVEETQYF. The chain uses TRBV7-8 and TRBJ2-5; 9 bases are a match to TRBD2. Per the germline V gene, CDR1 is SGHVS and CDR2 is FQNEAQ. V lost 6 bases, J lost 5 bases, and 16 bases stayed unmatched. The CDR3 sequence is 17 residues long.

This chain connects TRBV28 to TRBJ1-2, with TRBD1 matching 7 bases. V was clipped by 7 bases and J by 7 bases; unmatched bases: 9. The germline V gene encodes CDR1 MDHEN and CDR2 SYDVKM. This CDR3 is 13 amino acids long. CDR3: CASTRTGFSGYTF. In nucleotides, the CDR3 is TGTGCCAGCACCAGGACAGGATTTAGTGGCTACACCTTC.